The 6 T cell receptor beta chains presented below share a single source sample, sequenced in a study of blood T cell repertoires in COVID-19. This table comes from immunoSEQ multiplex PCR, and its TCRdb copy is limited to in-frame clones, with some not included. The sample yields hundreds of thousands of clones, about 82% seen once. The sequencing input was PBMCs or T cells enriched from blood (not recorded which). Receptor source: a woman aged 45-60 years who had recovered from COVID-19.

The chain joins TRBV11-2 to TRBJ2-7; maybe TRBD2 (6 bases). With 1 base removed from V and 3 bases from J, the gap between germline ends came to 10 bases. The CDR3 runs 14 residues. In germline, CDR1 is SGHAT, CDR2 FQNNGV. In nucleotides, the CDR3 is TGTGCCAGCAGCTTAGGGGGCGGGATCTACGAGCAGTACTTC. Translated, it gives CASSLGGGIYEQYF.

The chain links TRBV9 to TRBJ2-7; 7 bases fit TRBD2. Germline loops: CDR1 SGDLS, CDR2 YYNGEE. The CDR3 is 14 amino acids. The ends lost 0 bases at V and 4 bases at J; junction bases unmatched: 4. CDR3: CASSVDGRAYEQYF. Written as DNA, the CDR3 is TGTGCCAGCAGCGTAGATGGGAGGGCGTACGAGCAGTACTTC.

The chain recombines TRBV7-9 with TRBJ1-6, with D possibly matching TRBD1 (6 bases). With 6 bases removed from V and 2 bases from J, the gap between germline ends came to 11 bases. Per the germline V gene, CDR1 is SEHNR and CDR2 is FQNEAQ (reference sequence). This CDR3 spans 15 amino acids. The CDR3 DNA reads as TGTGCCAGCAGGGGGGGGACAACCTATAATTCACCCCTCCACTTT. This codes for CASRGGTTYNSPLHF.

This clone was seen just once. V and J are TRBV18 and TRBJ1-1; D ambiguous. Germline V gives CDR1 KGHSH, CDR2 LQKENI. Trimming cost V 5 bases and J 11 bases, with 18 bases left between them. The CDR3 totals 13 residues. The CDR3 nucleotides are TGTGCCAGCTCAAAAGGCGATGGATGGAGGGCTTTCTTT. Translation gives CASSKGDGWRAFF.

The chain recombines TRBV27 with TRBJ2-7; 10 nucleotides line up with TRBD1. The CDR3 runs to 13 residues. Germline CDR1 MNHEY, CDR2 SMNVEV (reference sequence). V was pared by 6 bases and J by 6 bases, with 5 bases of the junction left unmatched. CDR3: CASSRDRGREQYF. CDR3 in DNA: TGTGCCAGCAGCCGGGACAGGGGACGCGAGCAGTACTTC.

The genes are TRBV30 and TRBJ1-3, with 8 bases fitting TRBD1. The V gene's germline CDR1 is GTSNPN and CDR2 SVGIG (reference sequence). The ends lost 3 bases at V and 0 bases at J; junction bases unmatched: 13. The CDR3 length is 18 residues. The CDR3 DNA sequence: TGTGCCTGGAGATCAACAGGGGGTTTCCGACTCTCTGGAAACACCATATATTTT. This translates into CAWRSTGGFRLSGNTIYF.